Sequencing of this TCR beta chain was carried out in a study of regulatory T cells in long-lasting Graves disease. Broader study findings: Limited sample numbers may have lowered accuracy.

Time point denoted: newly diagnosed GD, antithyroid drugs for less than 3 months. PBMC RNA served as the TCR library source. This clonotype was observed many times. Antigen unknown. Per the germline V gene, CDR1 is MDHEN and CDR2 is SYDVKM. V lost 5 bases, J lost 3 bases, and 15 bases stayed unmatched. The length of the CDR3 is 18 residues. Library construction for TCR beta used iRepertoire HTBI primers and Arm-PCR of CDR3 regions. MiXCR, applied by TCRdb to the multiplex PCR reads, yields one record per CDR3 protein. The sample holds roughly 400,000 distinct CDR3 sequences; about 15% are singletons and the top ten take about 7.6%. This same sample was also part of a study on T cells in Graves' hyperthyroidism and ophthalmopathy. That report adds: If no ophthalmopathy progression occurred within 18 months, Graves' hyperthyroidism was stable. Exclusions: uncontrolled infection, other autoimmune disease, pregnancy, lactation. Within blood appeared most thyroid clonotypes that had expanded above 0.001.

This clonotype was obtained from a woman aged 40 to 50 with Graves disease. This sample comprised peripheral blood mononuclear cells (PBMCs), obtained at new diagnosis, from a patient treated with antithyroid drugs. V and J are TRBV28 and TRBJ2-7; TRBD2 matches 11 bases. CDR3 in DNA: TGTGCCAGCAGTATCCATCGACGCGGACTAGCGGGCATCTACGAGCAGTACTTC. Its protein product is CASSIHRRGLAGIYEQYF. Using reference TRBV28 and TRBJ2-7 for the parts outside the CDR3, the full variable domain is DVKVTQSSRYLVKRTGEKVFLECVQDMDHENMFWYRQDPGLGLRLIYFSYDVKMKEKGDIPEGYSVSREKKERFSLILESASTNQTSMYLCASSIHRRGLAGIYEQYFGPGTRLTVT.